A single sample is the source of the 22 T cell receptor beta chains below, sequenced in a study of blood T cell repertoires in COVID-19. Sequenced by immunoSEQ multiplex PCR; TCRdb stores in-frame clones only, minus some. The sample consists of roughly 92,000 clones, around nine tenths of them appearing once. Source material: peripheral blood. Every receptor here comes from a man aged 50-60 years with acute or convalescent COVID-19.

The chain carries TRBV19 and TRBJ2-3; 8 bases match TRBD2. The CDR3 sequence is 14 residues long. The V gene's germline CDR1 is LNHDA and CDR2 SQIVND (reference sequence). With V trimmed by 5 bases and J by 4 bases, 5 bases remained unmatched. As DNA, the CDR3 is TGTGCCAGTAGTGTTAGCGGGAACCCAGATACGCAGTATTTT. It encodes CASSVSGNPDTQYF.

V usage is TRBV19 and J usage is TRBJ1-5; a weak D match, TRBD1 (6 bases). The CDR3 is made up of 15 amino acids. CDR1 is LNHDA, CDR2 SQIVND, per germline (reference sequence). V was shortened by 5 bases and J by 3 bases, with 14 bases between the two germline ends. In DNA, the CDR3 is TGTGCCAGTAGTCTAACTGGACAGATCAATCAGCCCCAGCATTTT. Residues: CASSLTGQINQPQHF.

The gene calls are TRBV7-9 and TRBJ1-3; the D gene is possibly TRBD1 (6 bases). The CDR3 contains 15 residues. CDR1 SEHNR and CDR2 FQNEAQ come from the germline V gene (reference sequence). V lost 4 bases and J 4 bases, leaving 14 bases between the germline ends. CDR3: CASSSAGTRGNTIYF. CDR3 in DNA: TGTGCCAGCAGCTCCGCCGGGACAAGAGGAAACACCATATATTTT.

The J gene is TRBJ1-6, the V gene TRBV30; TRBD1 matches at 9 bases. Unmatched junction bases numbered 5, after V lost 2 bases and J lost 0 bases. This CDR3 spans 17 amino acids. In germline, CDR1 is GTSNPN, CDR2 SVGIG (reference sequence). The CDR3 loop is CAWSSGQGGSYNSPLHF. CDR3 DNA sequence: TGTGCCTGGAGTTCGGGACAGGGAGGCTCCTATAATTCACCCCTCCACTTT.

V usage is TRBV19 and J usage is TRBJ1-5; TRBD1 matches 9 bases. CDR3 length equals 13 residues. Trimming at V came to 6 bases and at J to 6 bases, leaving 3 bases not matched to a gene. Germline-derived CDR1 and CDR2 are LNHDA and SQIVND (reference sequence). CDR3 protein: CASSRQGGQPQHF. Here the CDR3 DNA reads TGTGCCAGTAGCCGACAGGGGGGTCAGCCCCAGCATTTT.

The rearrangement uses TRBV7-6 and TRBJ2-1, with 14 bases fitting TRBD2. V trimming: 5 bases; J trimming: 2 bases; junction bases outside the gene matches: 8. The CDR3 has 18 residues. CDR1 is SGHVS and CDR2 is FNYEAQ in the germline V gene. The CDR3 DNA sequence: TGTGCCAGCAGCCCCGGACTAGCGGGAGGAAAAACCTACAATGAGCAGTTCTTC. It codes for CASSPGLAGGKTYNEQFF.

This clone has only a few counts. V usage is TRBV10-2 and J usage is TRBJ2-1, with 7 positions matching TRBD1. This CDR3 region has 14 residues. With V trimmed by 4 bases and J by 8 bases, 8 bases remained unmatched. Germline V gene sequence: CDR1 WSHSY, CDR2 SAAADI. The CDR3 DNA follows: TGCGCCAGCAGTGGACAGGGTGGTAGAGATGAGCAGTTCTTC. It codes for CASSGQGGRDEQFF.

This chain connects TRBV6-4 to TRBJ2-1; D is perhaps TRBD2 (6 bases). V was pared by 5 bases and J by 2 bases, with 19 bases between. Per germline, CDR1 MRHNA and CDR2 SNTAGT. The CDR3 runs to 17 residues. The CDR3 here is CASSTFSPAGPYNEQFF. The CDR3 coding sequence is TGTGCCAGCAGTACCTTCTCCCCGGCGGGGCCCTACAATGAGCAGTTCTTC.

V gene TRBV9 combines with J gene TRBJ2-5; D remains ambiguous. Germline-derived CDR1 and CDR2 are SGDLS and YYNGEE. Between the trimmed V and J ends, which lost 0 bases and 5 bases, there was a span of 14 bases. The CDR3 consists of 15 residues. As DNA, the CDR3 is TGTGCCAGCAGCGTAGGCCTAGGCGGCCGGGAGACCCAGTACTTC. This codes for CASSVGLGGRETQYF.

The V gene is TRBV12-5, the J gene TRBJ2-2, with D unclear. The CDR3 is made up of 12 amino acids. Germline CDR1 LGHNT, CDR2 FRNRAP. V was trimmed by 9 bases and J by 7 bases, leaving 12 bases between them. In DNA form, the CDR3 reads TGTGCTAGCTACTCGTCGGGCGGGGAGCTGTTTTTT. This encodes CASYSSGGELFF.

V gene TRBV2 combines with J gene TRBJ2-2, with 11 bases aligning to TRBD2. The V segment lost 7 bases and the J segment 10 bases; nucleotides outside the gene matches: 11. Germline CDR1 is SNHLY and CDR2 is FYNNEI. The CDR3 has 15 amino acids. As DNA, the CDR3 is TGTGCCAGCACGCCCCTACTAGCGGGAGCTGAGGAGCTGTTTTTT. Translation: CASTPLLAGAEELFF.

V is TRBV20-1 and J is TRBJ2-1; D perhaps matches TRBD1 (5 bases). The CDR3 sequence is 11 residues long. Germline V gene sequence: CDR1 DFQATT, CDR2 SNEGSKA (reference sequence). Trimming removed 3 bases at V and 14 bases at J, with 14 bases between. The CDR3 nucleotides are TGCAGTGCTAGGGGGCCGTCTCAGGAGTTCTTC. It is translated as CSARGPSQEFF.

The chain joins TRBV5-1 to TRBJ1-5, with 11 bases matching TRBD1. This CDR3 spans 15 amino acids. J lost 5 bases, V lost 4 bases, and 5 bases had no gene match. CDR1 SGHRS and CDR2 YFSETQ come from the germline V gene. CDR3 in amino acids: CASSTGTGGYQPQHF. CDR3 nucleotide sequence: TGCGCCAGCAGCACCGGGACAGGGGGTTATCAGCCCCAGCATTTT.

The chain couples TRBV6-5 to TRBJ1-5; 7 positions match TRBD1. After removal of 6 bases from V and 3 bases from J, the junction contained 5 bases not matched to a gene. This CDR3 spans 14 amino acids. The germline gives CDR1 MNHEY, CDR2 SVGAGI. In DNA, the CDR3 is TGTGCCAGCAGCCTTGGACAGGACAATCAGCCCCAGCATTTT. This sequence encodes CASSLGQDNQPQHF.

The chain employs TRBV7-9 and TRBJ1-1; a possible D gene is TRBD1 (5 bases). Germline V gives CDR1 SEHNR, CDR2 FQNEAQ (reference sequence). This CDR3 region has 13 residues. V shed 5 bases and J shed 1 base, with 8 bases lying between them. The CDR3 bases are TGTGCCAGCAGCCGGGGGGAGAACACTGAAGCTTTCTTT. It yields the protein CASSRGENTEAFF.

The chain carries TRBV18 and TRBJ2-3, with a tentative D call TRBD2 (5 bases). V was cut by 7 bases and J by 2 bases, with 16 bases left in between. Germline-derived CDR1 and CDR2 are KGHSH and LQKENI. This CDR3 is 15 amino acids long. The CDR3 sequence: CASCPGGVSTDTQYF. The CDR3 DNA follows: TGTGCCAGCTGCCCAGGAGGTGTCTCCACAGATACGCAGTATTTT.

This chain connects TRBV19 to TRBJ1-6, with D hard to call. V was cut by 5 bases and J by 10 bases, with 12 bases left in between. The germline V gene encodes CDR1 LNHDA and CDR2 SQIVND (reference sequence). The CDR3 has 13 residues. CDR3 protein: CASSSYSGSPLHF. The CDR3 nucleotides read TGTGCCAGTAGTTCCTACTCGGGATCACCCCTCCACTTT.

The V and J genes are TRBV5-6 and TRBJ1-1; tentatively, D is TRBD1 (5 bases). The CDR3 consists of 15 residues. V shed 4 bases and J shed 5 bases, with 18 bases lying between them. The germline V gene has CDR1 SGHDT and CDR2 YYEEEE. The CDR3 here is CASSGTSGGWTEAFF. The CDR3 DNA sequence: TGTGCCAGCAGCGGGACTTCCGGGGGATGGACTGAAGCTTTCTTT.

The chain carries TRBV11-2 and TRBJ1-5; 11 bases are shared with TRBD1. Germline V CDR1 and CDR2: SGHAT, FQNNGV. Trimming cost V 1 base and J 6 bases; bases outside gene matches: 8. The CDR3 runs to 17 residues. The CDR3 sequence is CASSLGLGQGAGQPQHF. The CDR3 bases are TGTGCCAGCAGCTTAGGCCTTGGACAGGGGGCAGGTCAGCCCCAGCATTTT.

V and J are TRBV27 and TRBJ1-6; 7 bases map to TRBD1. J lost 8 bases, V lost 6 bases, and 7 bases had no gene match. Germline assignment: CDR1 MNHEY and CDR2 SMNVEV (reference sequence). This CDR3 spans 14 amino acids. This chain's CDR3 is CASRGGTTDSPLHF. The CDR3 DNA reads as TGTGCCAGCAGAGGGGGCACGACGGATTCACCCCTCCACTTT.

In this sample, this clone turned up once. The chain uses TRBV11-3 and TRBJ2-1; 8 bases line up with TRBD2. The CDR3 consists of 15 residues. Germline assignment: CDR1 SGHNT and CDR2 YENEEA. Trimming removed 4 bases from V and 0 bases from J; junction bases left unmatched: 2. The CDR3 reads CASSSGLDSYNEQFF. The CDR3 nucleotides read TGTGCCAGCAGCTCGGGACTAGACTCCTACAATGAGCAGTTCTTC.

Comments on this clone: The junction differs from germline at one of its ends, possibly a read error. The genes are TRBV5-4 and TRBJ2-2, with a tentative D call TRBD2 (6 bases). This CDR3 spans 15 amino acids. Per germline, CDR1 SGHNT and CDR2 YYREEE (reference sequence). The CDR3 loop reads CASSFGGRNAGELFF. As DNA, the CDR3 is TGTGCCAGCAGCTTCGGGGGAAGGAACGCCGGGGAGCTGTTTTTT.